This TCR beta chain emerged from a study of T cell responses to AZD1222 COVID-19 vaccine. About the research overall: Analyses pooled second doses at about 4 or about 12 weeks. Study-level points and caveats: Regions 160-218 and 743-854 dominated among vaccine-associated CD4 TCRs spanning spike. Regions left unmutated in variants are reportedly the target of nearly half of spike-specific TCRs.

Points on this clone: Its cognate antigen is unknown.

Sequencing was performed with immunoSEQ multiplex PCR; in TCRdb, only in-frame clones are kept and a portion is missing. The table includes 50,000 to 55,000 clones, approximately 88% detected once. The TCR sequence derives from an adult in good health. The material sequenced was peripheral blood, taken on day 0 of AZD1222 vaccination.

The CDR3 region has the DNA TGCGCCAGCAGCTACAGGGGGCCCAACACTGAAGCTTTCTTT. Protein product: CASSYRGPNTEAFF. The rearrangement links TRBV5-1 to TRBJ1-1; 9 bases align to TRBD1. Unmatched junction bases numbered 2, after V lost 3 bases and J lost 2 bases. There are 14 residues in the CDR3. The germline V gene encodes CDR1 SGHRS and CDR2 YFSETQ. Full variable domain (remainder filled in from reference TRBV5-1 and TRBJ1-1): KAGVTQTPRYLIKTRGQQVTLSCSPISGHRSVSWYQQTPGQGLQFLFEYFSETQRNKGNFPGRFSGRQFSNSRSEMNVSTLELGDSALYLCASSYRGPNTEAFFGQGTRLTVV.